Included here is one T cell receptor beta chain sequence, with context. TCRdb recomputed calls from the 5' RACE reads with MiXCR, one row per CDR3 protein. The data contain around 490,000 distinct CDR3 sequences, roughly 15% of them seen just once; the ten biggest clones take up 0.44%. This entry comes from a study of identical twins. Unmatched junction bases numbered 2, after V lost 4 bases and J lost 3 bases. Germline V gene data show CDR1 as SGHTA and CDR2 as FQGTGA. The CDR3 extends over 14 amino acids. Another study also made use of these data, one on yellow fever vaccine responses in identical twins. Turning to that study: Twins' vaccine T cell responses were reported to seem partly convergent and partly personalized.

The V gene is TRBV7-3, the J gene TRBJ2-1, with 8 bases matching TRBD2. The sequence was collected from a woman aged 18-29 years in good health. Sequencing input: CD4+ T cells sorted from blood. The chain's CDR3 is CASSSGTSYNEQFF. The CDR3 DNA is TGTGCCAGCAGCTCGGGGACTAGCTACAATGAGCAGTTCTTC.